A single sample gave rise to the 4 T cell receptor beta chains below, sequenced in a study of chronic HIV infection and antiretroviral therapy. TCRdb fed the 5' RACE reads into MiXCR, producing one record per CDR3 protein. The data hold tens of thousands of distinct CDR3 sequences, with more than 7.5% observed a single time. The source material was peripheral blood. These receptors were collected from an adult who had HIV and had not received antiretroviral therapy, or was an uninfected healthy control (not recorded which).

This clonotype was seen more than once but under ten times. The J gene is TRBJ2-3, the V gene TRBV20-1; 8 nucleotides agree with TRBD2. The CDR3 has 15 amino acids. Trimming cost V 3 bases and J 4 bases; bases outside gene matches: 9. Germline V gives CDR1 DFQATT, CDR2 SNEGSKA (reference sequence). The CDR3 region has the DNA TGCAGTGCTAGTACGGTAGCGGGATACGCAGATACGCAGTATTTT. Translated: CSASTVAGYADTQYF.

J is TRBJ1-1 and V is TRBV3-1; D might be TRBD1 (6 bases). V dropped 4 bases and J dropped 8 bases, with 11 bases sitting between them. CDR3 length equals 12 residues. Per the germline V gene, CDR1 is LGHDT and CDR2 is YNNKEL (reference sequence). The CDR3 is CASSLRTEEAFF. CDR3 DNA: TGTGCCAGCAGCCTTAGGACAGAAGAAGCTTTCTTT. Filled out from reference TRBV3-1 and TRBJ1-1, the complete variable domain reads DTAVSQTPKYLVTQMGNDKSIKCEQNLGHDTMYWYKQDSKKFLKIMFSYNNKELIINETVPNRFSPKSPDKAHLNLHINSLELGDSAVYFCASSLRTEEAFFGQGTRLTVV.

This clonotype has at least ten counts. The CDR3 nucleotides are TGTGCCAGCAGCCCCCTCGGCAGCTACGAGCAGTACTTC. Translating gives CASSPLGSYEQYF. This sequence joins TRBV7-6 and TRBJ2-7; D is unresolved. Germline values: CDR1 SGHVS, CDR2 FNYEAQ. Trimming shortened V by 5 bases and J by 3 bases, and 11 bases separated the two germline ends. This CDR3 region has 13 residues.

Many counts were recorded for this clonotype. The chain recombines TRBV9 with TRBJ1-5; D gene ambiguous. Germline lookup yields CDR1 SGDLS and CDR2 YYNGEE. The CDR3 contains 14 residues. Trimming stripped 4 bases from V and 0 bases from J, with 8 bases between. CDR3 amino acids: CASSKDGSNQPQHF. CDR3 bases: TGTGCCAGCAGCAAAGACGGTAGCAATCAGCCCCAGCATTTT.